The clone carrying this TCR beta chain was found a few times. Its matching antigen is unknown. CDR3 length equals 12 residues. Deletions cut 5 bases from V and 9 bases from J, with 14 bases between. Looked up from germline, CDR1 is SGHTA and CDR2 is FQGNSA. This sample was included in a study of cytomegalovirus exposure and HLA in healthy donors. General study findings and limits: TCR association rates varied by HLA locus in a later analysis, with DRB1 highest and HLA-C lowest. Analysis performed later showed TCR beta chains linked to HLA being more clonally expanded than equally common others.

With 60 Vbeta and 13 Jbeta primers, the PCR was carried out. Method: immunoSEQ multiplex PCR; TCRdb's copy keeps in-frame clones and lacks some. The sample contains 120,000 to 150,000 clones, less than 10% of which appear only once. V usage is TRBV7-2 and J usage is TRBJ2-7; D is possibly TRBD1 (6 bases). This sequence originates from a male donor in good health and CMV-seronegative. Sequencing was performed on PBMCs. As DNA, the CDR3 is TGTGCCAGCAGCGCCGGGACAACGGGGCAGTACTTC. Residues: CASSAGTTGQYF.